The 30 T cell receptor beta chains below were found in one sample sequenced in a study of response to subunit inactivated influenza vaccine. TCRdb passed the RT-PCR reads through MiXCR, listing each CDR3 protein once. The sample lists 500,000 to 700,000 distinct CDR3 sequences; approximately 24% were seen once. Separately, the same data were catalogued under a study of T cells expressing NK-cell markers. As that study records: UMI-tagged 5'RACE template switching yielded the TCR beta cDNA.

The source material was CD4+ T cells sorted from PBMCs, sampled 11 to 12 days after vaccination. The source is a man between 50 and 59 years old who received an inactivated influenza vaccine.

This clonotype has ten or more counts. The chain uses TRBV5-1 and TRBJ2-1; D may be TRBD1 (5 bases). Germline V gene data show CDR1 as SGHRS and CDR2 as YFSETQ. The V end was cut by 1 base, the J end by 5 bases, with 10 bases between. The length of the CDR3 is 14 residues. CDR3 nucleotides: TGCGCCAGCAGCTTGATGGGGCCGGACAATGAGCAGTTCTTC. Translation gives CASSLMGPDNEQFF. The full variable domain, completed using reference TRBV5-1 and TRBJ2-1, is KAGVTQTPRYLIKTRGQQVTLSCSPISGHRSVSWYQQTPGQGLQFLFEYFSETQRNKGNFPGRFSGRQFSNSRSEMNVSTLELGDSALYLCASSLMGPDNEQFFGPGTRLTVL.

V and J are TRBV3-1 and TRBJ2-6; tentatively, D is TRBD2 (6 bases). V shed 0 bases and J shed 0 bases, with 15 bases lying between them. CDR3 length equals 19 residues. CDR1 and CDR2 (germline): LGHDT, YNNKEL (reference sequence). The chain's CDR3 is CASSQDGRDILSGANVLTF. The CDR3 bases are TGTGCCAGCAGCCAAGACGGGAGAGATATCCTCTCTGGGGCCAACGTCCTGACTTTC.

This clonotype has at least ten counts. The CDR3 reads CASSLGQGATGELFF. In DNA, the CDR3 is TGTGCCAGCAGTTTGGGACAGGGGGCGACCGGGGAGCTGTTTTTT. This chain uses TRBV12-3 or TRBV12-4 with TRBJ2-2; 12 bases match TRBD1. Trimming took 3 bases from V and 5 from J; bases not matched to a gene: 1. The length of the CDR3 is 15 residues.

This chain uses TRBV5-1 with TRBJ2-6; unclear D gene. The V and J ends lost 3 bases and 0 bases respectively, with 10 bases between them. The V gene's germline CDR1 is SGHRS and CDR2 YFSETQ. The CDR3 runs to 16 residues. The CDR3 loop reads CASSSGRTSGANVLTF. CDR3 DNA sequence: TGCGCCAGCAGCTCCGGACGGACCTCTGGGGCCAACGTCCTGACTTTC.

This clonotype was counted a few times. The chain employs TRBV27 and TRBJ1-6; no reliable D call. CDR1 and CDR2 from the germline V gene are MNHEY and SMNVEV (reference sequence). This CDR3 has 13 amino acids. Between the trimmed V and J ends, which lost 9 bases and 7 bases, there was a span of 13 bases. For the CDR3, the DNA is TGTGCCAGTGGGGAAAGGGAGAATTCACCCCTCCACTTT. It specifies CASGERENSPLHF.

This clonotype was seen many times. The rearrangement links TRBV7-3 to TRBJ2-2; maybe TRBD1 (5 bases). The CDR3 totals 14 residues. V lost 5 bases to trimming and J lost 7 bases, with 14 bases between them. CDR1 is SGHTA and CDR2 is FQGTGA in the germline V gene. The CDR3 coding sequence is TGTGCCAGCAGCCTCCAGGGAACTTTCGGGGAGCTGTTTTTT. Its translation is CASSLQGTFGELFF.

This chain joins TRBV6-5 and TRBJ2-3, with D possibly being TRBD1 (6 bases). Deletions cut 4 bases from V and 0 bases from J, with 11 bases between. This CDR3 comprises 15 residues. From germline, CDR1 is MNHEY and CDR2 SVGAGI. In DNA, the CDR3 is TGTGCCAGCAGTTCTACAGGGCTGAGCACAGATACGCAGTATTTT. It translates to CASSSTGLSTDTQYF.

The rearrangement uses TRBV20-1 and TRBJ2-5; D is undetermined. The length of the CDR3 is 12 residues. V lost 5 bases, J lost 5 bases, and 12 bases lay in between. CDR1 and CDR2 from the germline V gene are DFQATT and SNEGSKA (reference sequence). CDR3 protein: CSAQLGIETQYF. CDR3 nucleotides: TGCAGTGCTCAGTTGGGTATCGAGACCCAGTACTTC.

This clonotype was picked up a small number of times. This chain joins TRBV7-9 and TRBJ1-4, with 9 bases that match TRBD1. In germline, CDR1 is SEHNR, CDR2 FQNEAQ (reference sequence). The CDR3 length is 15 residues. J gave up 8 bases and V 5 bases, and 9 bases lay outside the gene matches. CDR3 in amino acids: CASSRQDRGDEKLFF. The CDR3 coding sequence is TGTGCCAGCAGCAGACAGGACAGGGGTGACGAAAAACTGTTTTTT. The full variable domain, completed using reference TRBV7-9 and TRBJ1-4, is DTGVSQNPRHKITKRGQNVTFRCDPISEHNRLYWYRQTLGQGPEFLTYFQNEAQLEKSRLLSDRFSAERPKGSFSTLEIQRTEQGDSAMYLCASSRQDRGDEKLFFGSGTQLSVL.

J is TRBJ1-2 and V is TRBV10-3, with TRBD1 as a possible D gene (5 bases). This CDR3 spans 14 amino acids. In germline, CDR1 is ENHRY, CDR2 SYGVKD. V was trimmed by 3 bases and J by 3 bases, leaving 11 bases between them. Here the CDR3 reads CAISEPGRDYGYTF. The CDR3 DNA reads as TGTGCCATCAGTGAACCGGGACGGGACTATGGCTACACCTTC.

The chain carries TRBV11-2 and TRBJ2-5; no clear D gene. The length of the CDR3 is 15 residues. The V end was cut by 1 base, the J end by 1 base, with 10 bases between. Germline CDR1 and CDR2: SGHAT and FQNNGV. CDR3 in amino acids: CASSLGRLSQETQYF. The CDR3 DNA reads as TGTGCCAGCAGCTTAGGAAGGCTGTCCCAAGAGACCCAGTACTTC.

The chain recombines TRBV5-1 with TRBJ2-1; 9 bases are shared with TRBD2. This CDR3 contains 16 residues. In germline, CDR1 is SGHRS, CDR2 YFSETQ. With V trimmed by 2 bases and J by 10 bases, 13 bases remained unmatched. CDR3 protein: CASSLDLAGVRQEQFF. The CDR3 DNA reads as TGCGCCAGCAGCTTAGACTTAGCGGGAGTTCGTCAAGAGCAGTTCTTC. The full variable domain, completed using reference TRBV5-1 and TRBJ2-1, is KAGVTQTPRYLIKTRGQQVTLSCSPISGHRSVSWYQQTPGQGLQFLFEYFSETQRNKGNFPGRFSGRQFSNSRSEMNVSTLELGDSALYLCASSLDLAGVRQEQFFGPGTRLTVL.

Only a few counts were recorded for this clonotype. This chain uses TRBV6-2 or TRBV6-3 with TRBJ2-2; D is undetermined. Germline V gives CDR1 MNHEY, CDR2 SVGEGT. The V end was cut by 2 bases, the J end by 3 bases, with 4 bases between. This CDR3 region has 13 residues. The CDR3 DNA sequence: TGTGCCAGCAGTTACGCCTACACCGGGGAGCTGTTTTTT. Amino acids: CASSYAYTGELFF.

This clonotype was recorded a few times. The J gene is TRBJ2-3, the V gene TRBV6-2 or TRBV6-3; 7 nucleotides line up with TRBD1. In germline, CDR1 is MNHEY, CDR2 SVGEGT. The junction had 5 bases not matched to a gene; V was cut back by 6 bases and J by 2 bases. The CDR3 length is 14 residues. CDR3 coding DNA: TGTGCCAGCAGCCAAGGACAGGTCACAGATACGCAGTATTTT. It translates to CASSQGQVTDTQYF.

V is TRBV6-5 and J is TRBJ1-5; D is possibly TRBD1 (6 bases). The V gene's germline CDR1 is MNHEY and CDR2 SVGAGI. The CDR3 totals 17 residues. Trimming took 0 bases from V and 4 from J, leaving 16 bases between them. This CDR3 reads CASSYSNPGATNQPQHF. CDR3 DNA: TGTGCCAGCAGTTACTCGAACCCAGGGGCTACGAATCAGCCCCAGCATTTT.

This clonotype was seen a few times. This rearrangement joins TRBV20-1 to TRBJ1-1; TRBD1 matches at 9 bases. CDR1 DFQATT and CDR2 SNEGSKA come from the germline V gene (reference sequence). The length of the CDR3 is 14 residues. V trimming: 1 base; J trimming: 0 bases; junction bases outside the gene matches: 0. CDR3 loop: CSARGDRVNTEAFF. The CDR3 bases are TGCAGTGCTAGAGGGGACAGGGTGAACACTGAAGCTTTCTTT.

This clonotype has only a few counts. The chain has TRBV30 and TRBJ2-1; D may be TRBD2 (6 bases). The CDR3 spans 15 residues. Per the germline V gene, CDR1 is GTSNPN and CDR2 is SVGIG (reference sequence). The V end was cut by 0 bases, the J end by 4 bases, with 13 bases between. The CDR3 sequence: CAWSVLFGTYNEQFF. The DNA for the CDR3 is TGTGCCTGGAGTGTACTCTTCGGGACTTACAATGAGCAGTTCTTC.

The rearrangement uses TRBV7-9 and TRBJ2-5, with 9 bases that match TRBD1. This CDR3 has 12 amino acids. The junction had 4 bases not matched to a gene; V was cut back by 5 bases and J by 9 bases. CDR1 SEHNR and CDR2 FQNEAQ come from the germline V gene (reference sequence). The CDR3 coding sequence is TGTGCCAGCAGCGCCGGACAGGGGCCCCAGTACTTC. Translated, it gives CASSAGQGPQYF.

The gene calls are TRBV10-3 and TRBJ2-6; TRBD1 aligns across 7 bases. Germline values: CDR1 ENHRY, CDR2 SYGVKD. The CDR3 sequence is 15 residues long. With 6 bases clipped from V and 2 bases from J, the junction kept 4 bases outside the gene matches. This CDR3 reads CAIRETGTGANVLTF. CDR3 DNA: TGTGCCATCAGAGAGACAGGGACTGGGGCCAACGTCCTGACTTTC.

This clonotype was seen ten or more times. The rearrangement joins TRBV20-1 to TRBJ2-5, with D perhaps TRBD2 (6 bases). With 2 bases removed from V and 3 bases from J, the gap between germline ends came to 13 bases. The CDR3 runs 14 residues. CDR1 is DFQATT, CDR2 SNEGSKA, per germline (reference sequence). This chain's CDR3 is CSARLGSGEETQYF. The CDR3, as DNA: TGCAGTGCTAGATTGGGTTCGGGGGAAGAGACCCAGTACTTC.

The chain joins TRBV9 to TRBJ1-2; D may be TRBD1 (5 bases). This CDR3 is built from 15 residues. The germline V gene encodes CDR1 SGDLS and CDR2 YYNGEE. V dropped 4 bases and J dropped 8 bases, with 21 bases sitting between them. CDR3 sequence reads: CASSYWDGLVDGYTF. The CDR3, as DNA: TGTGCCAGCAGCTATTGGGACGGACTTGTTGACGGCTACACCTTC.

The table lists this clonotype with a few counts. This chain joins TRBV7-2 and TRBJ2-1; 8 bases fit TRBD2. Germline-derived CDR1 and CDR2 are SGHTA and FQGNSA. CDR3 length: 14 residues. The V and J ends lost 5 bases and 9 bases, in that order; junction bases with no gene match: 9. The DNA of the CDR3 is TGTGCCAGCAGCCCCGAGGAGCGGGGGTTTGAGCAGTTCTTC. Protein product: CASSPEERGFEQFF.

J is TRBJ2-5 and V is TRBV5-6, with 7 bases aligning to TRBD2. The CDR3 length is 15 residues. The germline V gene has CDR1 SGHDT and CDR2 YYEEEE. V lost 5 bases to trimming and J lost 1 base; unmatched junction nucleotides: 8. CDR3 nucleotide sequence: TGTGCCAGCAGTACCGCCGGGACTACCCAAGAGACCCAGTACTTC. It yields the protein CASSTAGTTQETQYF.

This clonotype was seen more than once but under ten times. V usage is TRBV7-2 and J usage is TRBJ2-2; D is ambiguous. The V end was cut by 2 bases, the J end by 0 bases, with 10 bases between. The CDR3 is 16 amino acids. Germline CDR1 reads SGHTA; CDR2 reads FQGNSA. CDR3: CASSLNPSTNTGELFF. CDR3 nucleotide sequence: TGTGCCAGCAGCTTAAATCCTTCGACGAACACCGGGGAGCTGTTTTTT.

The chain recombines TRBV4-3 with TRBJ2-1; TRBD1 aligns across 9 bases. After removal of 3 bases from V and 9 bases from J, the junction contained 6 bases not matched to a gene. This CDR3 has 14 residues. Looked up from germline, CDR1 is LGHNA and CDR2 is YSLEER. CDR3 amino acids: CASSQMGQGGEQFF. The CDR3 DNA is TGCGCCAGCAGCCAGATGGGACAGGGTGGTGAGCAGTTCTTC.

This chain uses TRBV5-5 with TRBJ2-2; possible D gene TRBD1, 5 bases. This CDR3 is 15 amino acids long. V was shortened by 4 bases and J by 2 bases, with 12 bases between the two germline ends. CDR1 and CDR2 from the germline V gene are SGHKS and YYEKEE (reference sequence). CDR3 nucleotides: TGTGCCAGCAGCCCTGGGGCTACCAACACCGGGGAGCTGTTTTTT. Amino acid sequence: CASSPGATNTGELFF.

This clonotype came up a few times. V is TRBV20-1 and J is TRBJ1-6; TRBD1 agrees at 9 bases. Germline CDR1 and CDR2: DFQATT and SNEGSKA (reference sequence). This CDR3 is built from 13 residues. With V trimmed by 1 base and J by 10 bases, 2 bases remained unmatched. CDR3 DNA: TGCAGTGCTAGAGGGACAGGGGACTCACCCCTCCACTTT. Translated: CSARGTGDSPLHF.

There are a few counts of this clonotype. The chain has TRBV4-3 and TRBJ1-2; D is possibly TRBD1 (6 bases). CDR1 LGHNA and CDR2 YSLEER come from the germline V gene. V shed 1 base and J shed 4 bases, with 16 bases lying between them. The CDR3 has 16 residues. CDR3 sequence (DNA): TGCGCCAGCAGCCAAGGGAACAGGGAAACCGTCTATGGCTACACCTTC. Translating it yields CASSQGNRETVYGYTF.

This clonotype was seen repeatedly, ten times or more. The rearrangement uses TRBV12-3 or TRBV12-4 and TRBJ1-5, with 8 nucleotides matching TRBD1. The trim removed 2 bases at V and 7 bases at J, leaving 4 bases unmatched. CDR3 size: 14 residues. CDR3: CASSLSGGWQPQHF. CDR3 DNA sequence: TGTGCCAGCAGTTTATCAGGGGGCTGGCAGCCCCAGCATTTT.

The rearrangement joins TRBV6-2 or TRBV6-3 to TRBJ1-6; D may be TRBD1 (6 bases). The CDR3 has 15 residues. The germline V gene encodes CDR1 MNHEY and CDR2 SVGEGT. Trimming pared 5 bases from V and 2 bases from J, leaving 10 bases between. Here the CDR3 DNA reads TGTGCCAGCAGTGTCGGGACAACCTATAATTCACCCCTCCACTTT. The encoded protein is CASSVGTTYNSPLHF.